These 8 T cell receptor beta chains originate from one sample sequenced in a study of T-cell memory formation after mild COVID-19. TCRdb re-called the 5' RACE reads through MiXCR, storing one row per CDR3 protein. The sample shows roughly 480,000 distinct CDR3 sequences, 25% of them seen only once. The sample taken for sequencing was PBMCs or a T cell subset sorted from them (not recorded which). These TCRs come from an adult woman who had mild COVID-19 (a few samples of this study predate the infection). Cell type and time point are not known.

This rearrangement joins TRBV20-1 to TRBJ2-5; D remains ambiguous. The germline CDR1 and CDR2 sequences are DFQATT and SNEGSKA (reference sequence). The CDR3 extends over 15 amino acids. V lost 5 bases, J lost 1 base, and 17 bases lay in between. The CDR3 here is CSAPRDGRFQETQYF. CDR3 DNA sequence: TGCAGTGCTCCTCGAGATGGCAGGTTCCAAGAGACCCAGTACTTC.

V and J are TRBV5-1 and TRBJ1-4; 7 positions agree with TRBD1. This CDR3 contains 13 residues. The germline gives CDR1 SGHRS, CDR2 YFSETQ. V dropped 4 bases and J dropped 6; count of bases not matched to a gene: 3. This CDR3 is CASSTGQDEKLFF. The DNA for the CDR3 is TGCGCCAGCAGCACAGGACAGGATGAAAAACTGTTTTTT.

This clonotype was seen at least ten times. This sequence may be a read error, since a much larger clone differs from it by one base. This chain uses TRBV7-9 with TRBJ2-7; no firm D call. Germline values: CDR1 SEHNR, CDR2 FQNEAQ (reference sequence). V dropped 4 bases and J dropped 3 bases, with 4 bases sitting between them. This CDR3 has 11 amino acids. This CDR3 is CASSSFYEQYF. The CDR3 DNA follows: TGTGCCAGCAGCTCCTTCTACGAGCAGTACTTC.

The chain joins TRBV2 to TRBJ1-2, with 9 nucleotides matching TRBD1. CDR3 length: 16 amino acids. The J segment lost 7 bases and the V segment lost 6 bases, leaving 15 bases of the junction unmatched. Looked up from germline, CDR1 is SNHLY and CDR2 is FYNNEI. The chain's CDR3 is CASSKGQGVMVSGYTF. CDR3 nucleotides: TGTGCCAGCAGCAAGGGACAGGGTGTAATGGTTTCTGGCTACACCTTC.

The chain joins TRBV3-1 to TRBJ2-3, with TRBD2 identical over 7 bases. The CDR3 is made up of 17 amino acids. V shed 4 bases, J shed 1 base, and the junction held 11 bases outside the gene matches. CDR1 and CDR2 from the germline V gene are LGHDT and YNNKEL (reference sequence). The CDR3: CASSRAGRVYRTDTQYF. CDR3 nucleotide sequence: TGTGCCAGCAGCCGAGCGGGAAGGGTATATCGCACAGATACGCAGTATTTT.

This clonotype occurred a few times. This chain connects TRBV29-1 to TRBJ2-5; 7 nucleotides match TRBD1. V gave up 6 bases and J gave up 2 bases; unmatched junction bases: 3. Germline V CDR1 and CDR2: SQVTM, ANQGSEA. This CDR3 contains 12 residues. As DNA, the CDR3 is TGCAGCGTAGGGACAGCACAAGAGACCCAGTACTTC. Translation: CSVGTAQETQYF.

V usage is TRBV7-9 and J usage is TRBJ1-1; D gene uncertain. Deletions cut 5 bases from V and 8 bases from J, with 12 bases between. Germline V gene sequence: CDR1 SEHNR, CDR2 FQNEAQ (reference sequence). This CDR3 comprises 12 residues. The CDR3 region has the DNA TGTGCCAGCAGCCAAAGGGCGGGGGAAGCTTTCTTT. Translating gives CASSQRAGEAFF.

The CDR3 nucleotides are TGTGCCAGCTCACTCCCGACAGGGAGGAATGAGCAGTTCTTC. Its translation: CASSLPTGRNEQFF. This chain links TRBV18 with TRBJ2-1, with D tentatively TRBD1 (7 bases). CDR1 is KGHSH and CDR2 is LQKENI in the germline V gene. Trimming shortened V by 4 bases and J by 7 bases, and 14 bases separated the two germline ends. The CDR3 is 14 amino acids.